Following are 29 T cell receptor beta chains from one sample sequenced in a study of control samples from healthy donors and cancer patients. Some clones are missing from TCRdb's copy, which holds only in-frame ones; the method was immunoSEQ multiplex PCR. The table lists some 210,000 clones, around 90% of them singletons. Specimen: blood. The receptor source for this set is a man younger than 45 in good health.

This chain uses TRBV10-1 with TRBJ2-1, with TRBD2 identical over 14 bases. Trimming cost V 7 bases and J 5 bases; bases outside gene matches: 10. Germline V CDR1 and CDR2: WNHNN, SYGVQD (reference sequence). This CDR3 is built from 17 residues. The CDR3 DNA follows: TGCGCCAGCACCCGACTAGCGGGGGGGCCCCCCCACAATGAGCAGTTCTTC. Translating it yields CASTRLAGGPPHNEQFF.

This chain links TRBV10-1 with TRBJ2-2; D remains unclear. CDR3 length: 15 residues. Trimming removed 3 bases at V and 2 bases at J, with 10 bases between. Per the germline V gene, CDR1 is WNHNN and CDR2 is SYGVQD (reference sequence). DNA for the CDR3: TGCGCCAGCAGTGATCATTACAGTAACACCGGGGAGCTGTTTTTT. It translates to CASSDHYSNTGELFF.

This clone was counted a single time. J is TRBJ1-4 and V is TRBV24-1; tentatively, D is TRBD1 (5 bases). V lost 4 bases and J 10 bases, leaving 15 bases between the germline ends. Germline V CDR1 and CDR2: KGHDR, SFDVKD. This CDR3 is 14 amino acids long. CDR3 amino acids: CATSDRQTGGKLFF. The CDR3 nucleotides read TGTGCCACCAGTGACCGCCAGACGGGGGGAAAACTGTTTTTT.

The chain links TRBV7-2 to TRBJ1-6; maybe TRBD1 (5 bases). The V gene lost 2 bases and the J gene lost 7 bases, with 15 bases spanning the gap. The CDR3 consists of 16 residues. Germline lookup yields CDR1 SGHTA and CDR2 FQGNSA. The CDR3 region is CASSLTGTRSNSPLHF. CDR3 DNA sequence: TGTGCCAGCAGCTTAACCGGGACCAGATCGAATTCACCCCTCCACTTT.

The rearrangement links TRBV6-5 to TRBJ1-3; 7 positions agree with TRBD1. Germline CDR1 is MNHEY and CDR2 is SVGAGI. Unmatched junction bases numbered 6, after V lost 5 bases and J lost 2 bases. This CDR3 comprises 15 residues. For the CDR3, the DNA is TGTGCCAGCAGTCGCGACAGGGCGCCTGGAAACACCATATATTTT. Translation: CASSRDRAPGNTIYF.

CDR3 DNA sequence: TGTGCCAGCTCACAGGGGGCGTCGGGGAATCAGCCCCAGCATTTT. Protein product: CASSQGASGNQPQHF. The V gene is TRBV5-4, the J gene TRBJ1-5, with TRBD1 matching 9 bases. CDR3 length equals 15 residues. CDR1 SGHNT and CDR2 YYREEE come from the germline V gene (reference sequence). J was trimmed by 4 bases and V by 7 bases; bases with no gene match: 9.

This clone was recorded only once. V gene TRBV7-9 combines with J gene TRBJ1-6; the D is unclear. The CDR3 is 14 residues long. CDR1 and CDR2 (germline): SEHNR, FQNEAQ (reference sequence). Trimming shortened V by 5 bases and J by 9 bases, and 14 bases separated the two germline ends. This CDR3 is CASSPSRYPSPLHF. CDR3 DNA: TGTGCCAGCAGCCCTTCCCGGTACCCTTCACCCCTCCACTTT.

This clone was picked up a small number of times. The chain employs TRBV2 and TRBJ1-5, with D unresolved. Trimming removed 6 bases from V and 7 bases from J, with 10 bases in between. This CDR3 contains 12 residues. Germline CDR1 is SNHLY and CDR2 is FYNNEI. The CDR3 protein is CASSTGRQPQHF. The DNA for the CDR3 is TGTGCCAGCAGCACTGGGCGGCAGCCCCAGCATTTT.

The rearrangement links TRBV5-4 to TRBJ1-2; no reliable D call. This CDR3 region has 9 residues. Trimming took 7 bases from V and 12 from J, leaving 10 bases between them. Germline-derived CDR1 and CDR2 are SGHNT and YYREEE (reference sequence). For the CDR3, the DNA is TGTGCCAGCGGCGGAAGTCACACCTTC. Protein: CASGGSHTF.

The V and J genes are TRBV6-1 and TRBJ2-7; D not certain. CDR1 is MNHNS and CDR2 is SASEGT in the germline V gene. The CDR3 is 13 amino acids. V shed 2 bases and J shed 3 bases, with 8 bases lying between them. The CDR3 nucleotides read TGTGCCAGCAGTGAACGCCGCATCTACGAGCAGTACTTC. Translating it yields CASSERRIYEQYF.

The chain couples TRBV2 to TRBJ2-2; unclear D gene. This CDR3 comprises 13 residues. The germline V gene encodes CDR1 SNHLY and CDR2 FYNNEI. With 4 bases removed from V and 1 base from J, the gap between germline ends came to 4 bases. CDR3 nucleotide sequence: TGTGCCAGCAGTGTGGAGAACACCGGGGAGCTGTTTTTT. This translates into CASSVENTGELFF.

J is TRBJ1-1 and V is TRBV10-1, with D unclear. The V end lost 2 bases, the J end lost 0 bases, and 7 bases lay between the germline ends. CDR1 and CDR2 (germline): WNHNN, SYGVQD (reference sequence). The CDR3 spans 14 residues. DNA of the CDR3: TGCGCCAGCAGTGAGGGACCGATGAACACTGAAGCTTTCTTT. Its protein is CASSEGPMNTEAFF.

The chain couples TRBV5-6 to TRBJ1-4, with a tentative D call TRBD1 (5 bases). V was cut by 7 bases and J by 8 bases, with 21 bases left in between. Germline V gene lookup returns CDR1 SGHDT and CDR2 YYEEEE. This CDR3 has 15 amino acids. CDR3 nucleotides: TGTGCCAGCTCCTTATTAGGAGGGGAAGAGGAAAAACTGTTTTTT. Protein sequence: CASSLLGGEEEKLFF.

The chain uses TRBV4-1 and TRBJ1-2; D not resolved. V was pared by 1 base and J by 4 bases, with 10 bases between. Germline-derived CDR1 and CDR2 are MGHRA and YSYEKL. This CDR3 region has 14 residues. The DNA for the CDR3 is TGCGCCAGCAGCCAAGGGGCACCATCCTATGGCTACACCTTC. As protein: CASSQGAPSYGYTF.

This chain connects TRBV18 to TRBJ2-1; unclear D gene. Germline V gene lookup returns CDR1 KGHSH and CDR2 LQKENI. V lost 3 bases and J lost 0, with 12 bases in between. CDR3 size: 16 residues. The CDR3 here is CASSPASLSSYNEQFF. The CDR3 DNA sequence: TGTGCCAGCTCACCGGCGTCCTTGAGCTCCTACAATGAGCAGTTCTTC.

V gene TRBV12-3 or TRBV12-4 combines with J gene TRBJ1-2; TRBD1 matches 7 bases. V lost 7 bases, J lost 9 bases, and 5 bases stayed unmatched. CDR3 size: 11 residues. The CDR3 DNA follows: TGTGCCAGCACCCAGGGGGTGAGCTACACCTTC. This gives the protein CASTQGVSYTF.

The chain carries TRBV7-9 and TRBJ2-3; D not certain. The CDR3 is 13 residues long. V lost 2 bases and J 4 bases, leaving 7 bases between the germline ends. CDR1 and CDR2 (germline): SEHNR, FQNEAQ (reference sequence). The CDR3 protein is CASSLSTPDTQYF. The CDR3 region has the DNA TGTGCCAGCAGCTTATCGACGCCAGATACGCAGTATTTT. Based on the CDR3 plus reference TRBV7-9 and TRBJ2-3, the full variable domain is DTGVSQNPRHKITKRGQNVTFRCDPISEHNRLYWYRQTLGQGPEFLTYFQNEAQLEKSRLLSDRFSAERPKGSFSTLEIQRTEQGDSAMYLCASSLSTPDTQYFGPGTRLTVL.

The V and J genes are TRBV5-4 and TRBJ2-1, with 7 bases lining up with TRBD2. The junction had 6 bases not matched to a gene; V was cut back by 2 bases and J by 4 bases. This CDR3 is built from 15 residues. Germline loops: CDR1 SGHNT, CDR2 YYREEE (reference sequence). DNA of the CDR3: TGTGCCAGCAGCTTTCCGGGACTACCTTACAATGAGCAGTTCTTC. Residues: CASSFPGLPYNEQFF.

J is TRBJ2-1 and V is TRBV2; 7 bases are a match to TRBD2. V gave up 3 bases and J gave up 0 bases; unmatched junction bases: 2. There are 15 residues in the CDR3. CDR1 and CDR2 (germline): SNHLY, FYNNEI. The CDR3 loop is CASSDGGFSYNEQFF. DNA of the CDR3: TGTGCCAGCAGTGACGGGGGGTTCTCCTACAATGAGCAGTTCTTC.

The chain uses TRBV9 and TRBJ1-1; TRBD1 might be the D (6 bases). The CDR3 totals 15 residues. The germline gives CDR1 SGDLS, CDR2 YYNGEE. V was trimmed by 0 bases and J by 4 bases, leaving 13 bases between them. In DNA form, the CDR3 reads TGTGCCAGCAGCGTAGATCAGGGGCTCGGCACTGAAGCTTTCTTT. It is translated as CASSVDQGLGTEAFF.

With respect to this clone: The sample has other DNA sequences that encode this CDR3 too. V and J are TRBV6-1 and TRBJ1-1; TRBD1 might be the D (5 bases). V lost 3 bases to trimming and J lost 5 bases, with 13 bases between them. Germline CDR1 is MNHNS and CDR2 is SASEGT. CDR3 length equals 14 residues. This chain's CDR3 is CASSDFREGTEAFF. Written as DNA, the CDR3 is TGTGCCAGCAGTGATTTCAGGGAGGGAACTGAAGCTTTCTTT.

The chain couples TRBV3-1 (or the pseudogene TRBV3-2) to TRBJ2-7, with TRBD1 identical over 10 bases. This CDR3 has 14 amino acids. Germline assignment: CDR1 LGHDT and CDR2 YNNKEL (reference sequence). Germline trimming cut 1 base from V and 5 bases from J; bases unmatched to any gene: 2. The CDR3 sequence is CASSQGTGGNEQYF. CDR3 in DNA: TGTGCCAGCAGCCAAGGGACAGGGGGTAACGAGCAGTACTTC.

V gene TRBV10-3 combines with J gene TRBJ2-1, with D perhaps TRBD1 (6 bases). CDR1 is ENHRY and CDR2 is SYGVKD in the germline V gene. The V end was cut by 2 bases, the J end by 1 base, with 6 bases between. This CDR3 spans 14 amino acids. CDR3 in amino acids: CAISETGSYNEQFF. In DNA form, the CDR3 reads TGTGCCATCAGTGAGACAGGGTCCTACAATGAGCAGTTCTTC.

The CDR3 bases are TGTGCCAGCAGTGAAGAGACCGCCGGACGTAATGAGCAGTTCTTC. Translating it yields CASSEETAGRNEQFF. The chain joins TRBV6-1 to TRBJ2-1; D not resolved. Deletions cut 1 base from V and 7 bases from J, with 14 bases between. This CDR3 region has 15 residues. Germline loops: CDR1 MNHNS, CDR2 SASEGT.

V gene TRBV7-8 combines with J gene TRBJ1-5; D gene ambiguous. The CDR3 is made up of 14 amino acids. The germline gives CDR1 SGHVS, CDR2 FQNEAQ. Trimming removed 5 bases from V and 3 bases from J, with 11 bases in between. In DNA, the CDR3 is TGTGCCAGCAGCAGCGGCGGGGACAATCAGCCCCAGCATTTT. Encoded protein: CASSSGGDNQPQHF.

The chain links TRBV27 to TRBJ2-1; 8 bases fit TRBD1. This CDR3 spans 16 amino acids. V was pared by 0 bases and J by 8 bases, with 9 bases of the junction left unmatched. Germline V gives CDR1 MNHEY, CDR2 SMNVEV (reference sequence). CDR3 bases: TGTGCCAGCAGTTTATCCGGCAGGGGGCGATACTATGAGCAGTTCTTC. It translates to CASSLSGRGRYYEQFF.

The chain uses TRBV1 and TRBJ1-5; the D call TRBD1 from the table was never checked on the DNA. TRBV1 is flagged as a pseudogene. CDR3 size: 17 residues. CDR3 loop: CTSSPLPDSQTDQPQHF. In nucleotides, the CDR3 is TGCACCAGCAGCCCTCTACCGGACAGCCAAACCGATCAGCCCCAGCATTTT.

V and J are TRBV2 and TRBJ1-3, with D maybe TRBD1 (5 bases). The germline V gene encodes CDR1 SNHLY and CDR2 FYNNEI. V was clipped by 6 bases and J by 4 bases, with 19 bases between them. The CDR3 is 16 residues long. The CDR3 DNA reads as TGTGCCAGCAGGAAGGGGACGGACTTTCTCGGAAACACCATATATTTT. This gives the protein CASRKGTDFLGNTIYF.

The chain links TRBV6-5 to TRBJ1-1; TRBD1 is a possible D gene (6 bases). This CDR3 comprises 15 residues. Deletions cut 8 bases from V and 1 base from J, with 17 bases between. The germline V gene has CDR1 MNHEY and CDR2 SVGAGI. The CDR3: CASYFNLRGNTEAFF. In DNA, the CDR3 is TGTGCCAGCTACTTCAACCTCAGGGGGAACACTGAAGCTTTCTTT.